This TCR beta chain was retrieved from a study of OX40 agonist ivuxolimab in advanced cancers. Study context: Participants averaged about 60 years of age (range 23 to 79) and were around 85% male.

Findings and caveats of the study: Doses of 0.1 to 3.0 mg/kg were accompanied by clonal expansion of CD4+ and CD8+ blood T cells by week 6.

Data came from immunoSEQ multiplex PCR; TCRdb stores just in-frame clones and leaves some out. The sample shows approximately 38,000 clones, about 84% of them seen only once. The CDR3 totals 14 residues. Germline assignment: CDR1 SEHNR and CDR2 FQNEAQ (reference sequence). V was shortened by 0 bases and J by 6 bases, with 10 bases between the two germline ends. As for this clone: No antigen is known for it.

This TCR came from an adult with an advanced solid tumor such as melanoma, head and neck, liver or kidney cancer. The chain combines TRBV7-9 with TRBJ2-3; a possible D gene is TRBD1 (5 bases). The starting material was CD4+ or CD8+ T cells sorted from blood, obtained in a trial of the OX40 agonist ivuxolimab. CDR3 DNA sequence: TGTGCCAGCAGCTTAGCCTCAGGGTGGGATACGCAGTATTTT. Protein sequence: CASSLASGWDTQYF.